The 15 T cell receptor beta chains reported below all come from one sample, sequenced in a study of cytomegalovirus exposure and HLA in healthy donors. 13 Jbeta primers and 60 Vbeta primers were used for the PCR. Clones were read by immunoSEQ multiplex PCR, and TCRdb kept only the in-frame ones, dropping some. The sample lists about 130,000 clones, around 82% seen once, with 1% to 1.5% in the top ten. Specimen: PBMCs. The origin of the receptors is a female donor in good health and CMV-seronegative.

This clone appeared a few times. As DNA, the CDR3 is TGCGCCAGCAGTGAGGCGGTAACCGGGGAGCTGTTTTTT. Its translation is CASSEAVTGELFF. The V gene is TRBV10-2, the J gene TRBJ2-2; D unclear. V lost 2 bases and J lost 5, with 6 bases in between. The CDR3 is 13 residues long. Germline V gives CDR1 WSHSY, CDR2 SAAADI.

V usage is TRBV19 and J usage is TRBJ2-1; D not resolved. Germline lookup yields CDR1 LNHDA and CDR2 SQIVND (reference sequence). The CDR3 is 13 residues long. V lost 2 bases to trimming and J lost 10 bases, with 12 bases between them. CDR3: CASSIFSSPEQFF. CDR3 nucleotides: TGTGCCAGTAGTATATTCTCGTCTCCGGAGCAGTTCTTC.

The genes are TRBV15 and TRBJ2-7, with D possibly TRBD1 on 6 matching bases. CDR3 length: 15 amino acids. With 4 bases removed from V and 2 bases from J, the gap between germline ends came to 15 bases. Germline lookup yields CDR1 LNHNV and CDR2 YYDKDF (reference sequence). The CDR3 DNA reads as TGTGCCACCAGCACTCGCCCTGGGGGCCCCTACGAGCAGTACTTC. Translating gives CATSTRPGGPYEQYF.

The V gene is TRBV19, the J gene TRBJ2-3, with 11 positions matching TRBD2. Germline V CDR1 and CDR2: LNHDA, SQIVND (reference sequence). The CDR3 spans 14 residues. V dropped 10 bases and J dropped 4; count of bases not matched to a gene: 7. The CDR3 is CATYSGGAPDTQYF. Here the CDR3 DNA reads TGTGCCACCTATAGCGGGGGGGCCCCAGATACGCAGTATTTT.

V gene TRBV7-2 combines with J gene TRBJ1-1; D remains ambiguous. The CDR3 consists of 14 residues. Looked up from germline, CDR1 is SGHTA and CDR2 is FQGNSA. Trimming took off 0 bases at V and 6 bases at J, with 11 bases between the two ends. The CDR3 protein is CASSLAPMRSEAFF. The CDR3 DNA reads TGTGCCAGCAGCTTAGCGCCGATGAGGTCTGAAGCTTTCTTT.

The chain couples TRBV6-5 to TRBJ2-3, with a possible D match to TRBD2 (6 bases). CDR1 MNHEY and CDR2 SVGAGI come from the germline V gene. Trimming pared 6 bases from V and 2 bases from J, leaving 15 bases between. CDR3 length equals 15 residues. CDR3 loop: CASRAPQRVTDTQYF. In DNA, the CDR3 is TGTGCCAGCAGGGCGCCCCAGCGGGTCACAGATACGCAGTATTTT.

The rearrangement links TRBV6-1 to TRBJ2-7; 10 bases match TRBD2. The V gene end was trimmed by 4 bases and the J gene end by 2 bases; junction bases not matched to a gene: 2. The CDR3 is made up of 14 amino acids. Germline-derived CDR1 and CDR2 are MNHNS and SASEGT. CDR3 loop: CASSVAGGPYEQYF. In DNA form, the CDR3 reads TGTGCCAGCAGTGTAGCGGGAGGACCCTACGAGCAGTACTTC.

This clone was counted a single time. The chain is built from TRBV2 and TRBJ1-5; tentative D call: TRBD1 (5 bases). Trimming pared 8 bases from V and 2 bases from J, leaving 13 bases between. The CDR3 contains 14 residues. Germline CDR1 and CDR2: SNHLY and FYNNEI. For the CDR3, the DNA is TGTGCCAGCGGGGGAGGGTTCCGCAATCAGCCCCAGCATTTT. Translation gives CASGGGFRNQPQHF.

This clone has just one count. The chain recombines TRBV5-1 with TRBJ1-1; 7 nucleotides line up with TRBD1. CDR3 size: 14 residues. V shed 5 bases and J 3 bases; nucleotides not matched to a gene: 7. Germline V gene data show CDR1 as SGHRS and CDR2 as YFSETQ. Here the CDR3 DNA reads TGCGCCAGCAGGTGGAGACAGGGAGACACTGAAGCTTTCTTT. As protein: CASRWRQGDTEAFF.

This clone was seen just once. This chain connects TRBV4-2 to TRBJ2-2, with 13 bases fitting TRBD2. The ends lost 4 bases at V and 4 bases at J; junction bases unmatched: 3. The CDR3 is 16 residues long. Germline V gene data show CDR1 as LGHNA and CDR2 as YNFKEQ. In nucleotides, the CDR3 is TGTGCCAGCAGCCGTAGACTAGCGGGAGGCACCGGGGAGCTGTTTTTT. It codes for CASSRRLAGGTGELFF.

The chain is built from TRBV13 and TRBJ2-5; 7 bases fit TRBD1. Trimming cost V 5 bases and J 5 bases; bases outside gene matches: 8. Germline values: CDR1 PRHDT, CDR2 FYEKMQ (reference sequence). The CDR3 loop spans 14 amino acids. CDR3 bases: TGTGCCAGCAGCACCCGACAGGGCAGGGAGACCCAGTACTTC. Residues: CASSTRQGRETQYF.

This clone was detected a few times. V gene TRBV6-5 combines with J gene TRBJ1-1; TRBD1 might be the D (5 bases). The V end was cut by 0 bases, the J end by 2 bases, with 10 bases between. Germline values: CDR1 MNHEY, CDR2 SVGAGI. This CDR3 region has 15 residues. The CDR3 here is CASSYSKTVNTEAFF. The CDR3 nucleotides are TGTGCCAGCAGTTACTCGAAGACAGTTAACACTGAAGCTTTCTTT.

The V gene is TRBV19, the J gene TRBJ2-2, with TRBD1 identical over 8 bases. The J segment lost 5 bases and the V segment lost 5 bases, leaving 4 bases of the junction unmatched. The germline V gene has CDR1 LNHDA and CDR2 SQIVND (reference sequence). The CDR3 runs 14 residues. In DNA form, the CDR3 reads TGTGCCAGTAGTGTGGACAGGGTTACCGGGGAGCTGTTTTTT. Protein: CASSVDRVTGELFF.

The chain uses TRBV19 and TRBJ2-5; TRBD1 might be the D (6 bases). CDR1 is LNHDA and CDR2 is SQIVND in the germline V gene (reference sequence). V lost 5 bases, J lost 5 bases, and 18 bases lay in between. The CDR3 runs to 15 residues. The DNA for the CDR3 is TGTGCCAGTAGTGTGGACAGCAAACGAAGGGAGACCCAGTACTTC. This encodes CASSVDSKRRETQYF. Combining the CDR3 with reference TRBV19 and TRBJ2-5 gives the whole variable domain DGGITQSPKYLFRKEGQNVTLSCEQNLNHDAMYWYRQDPGQGLRLIYYSQIVNDFQKGDIAEGYSVSREKKESFPLTVTSAQKNPTAFYLCASSVDSKRRETQYFGPGTRLLVL.

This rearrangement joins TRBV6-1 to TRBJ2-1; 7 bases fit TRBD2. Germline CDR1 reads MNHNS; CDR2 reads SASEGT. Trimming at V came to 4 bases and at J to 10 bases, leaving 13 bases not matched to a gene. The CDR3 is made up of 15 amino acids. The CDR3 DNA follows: TGTGCCAGCAGTGTCCTGACTAGCTCTGGAGGGGAGCAGTTCTTC. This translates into CASSVLTSSGGEQFF.